Listed below are T cell receptor beta chains from one sample, sequenced in a study of regulatory T cells in long-lasting Graves disease. TCRdb independently ran MiXCR on the multiplex PCR reads; one entry per CDR3 protein. This repertoire shows 400,000 to 500,000 distinct CDR3 sequences, approximately 15% found once; its top ten account for about 8.3%. This sample also appeared in a second study, on T cells in Graves' hyperthyroidism and ophthalmopathy.

Sequenced here: peripheral blood mononuclear cells (PBMCs), sampled at new diagnosis, from a patient treated with antithyroid drugs. The receptors here all came from a woman aged 40 to 50 with Graves disease. Both conserved end residues are part of each CDR3. D genes are given only for firm matches. Clone size is not always given. Where it is, it says once, few, many or a class for expanded clones.

D gene: TRBD1; J gene: TRBJ2-2; clone size: NA; CDR3 length: 14; V gene: TRBV12-3/TRBV12-4; CDR3 protein: CTSSQGARTGELFF; CDR3 DNA: TGTACCAGCAGTCAGGGGGCGCGCACCGGGGAGCTGTTTTTT
D gene: TRBD1; J gene: TRBJ1-2; clone size: many; CDR3 length: 14; V gene: TRBV20-1; CDR3 protein: CSAREDRGDYGYTF; CDR3 DNA: TGCAGTGCTAGAGAGGACAGGGGGGACTATGGCTACACCTTC
D gene: TRBD2; J gene: TRBJ2-7; clone size: few; CDR3 length: 15; V gene: TRBV28; CDR3 protein: CASSSRLAGHYEQYF; CDR3 DNA: TGTGCCAGCAGTTCCAGACTAGCGGGACATTACGAGCAGTACTTC
D gene: TRBD2; J gene: TRBJ2-1; clone size: few; CDR3 length: 15; V gene: TRBV6-2/TRBV6-3; CDR3 protein: CASSTGTSGSHEQFF; CDR3 DNA: TGTGCCAGCAGCACCGGGACTAGCGGGAGTCATGAGCAGTTCTTC
D gene: TRBD1; J gene: TRBJ1-1; clone size: many; CDR3 length: 16; V gene: TRBV11-1; CDR3 protein: CASSSGQAAVNTEAFF; CDR3 DNA: TGTGCCAGCAGCTCCGGACAGGCCGCAGTGAACACTGAAGCTTTCTTT
D gene: NA; J gene: TRBJ1-6; clone size: many; CDR3 length: 14; V gene: TRBV10-3; CDR3 protein: CAIMGPGPNSPLHF; CDR3 DNA: TGTGCCATCATGGGGCCGGGACCTAATTCACCCCTCCACTTT
D gene: NA; J gene: TRBJ2-1; clone size: many; CDR3 length: 12; V gene: TRBV27; CDR3 protein: CASSLKGYEQFF; CDR3 DNA: TGTGCCAGCAGTTTAAAAGGCTATGAGCAGTTCTTC
D gene: NA; J gene: TRBJ1-5; clone size: NA; CDR3 length: 14; V gene: TRBV5-1; CDR3 protein: CASSQDGTNQPQHF; CDR3 DNA: TGCGCCAGCAGCCAGGACGGAACAAATCAGCCCCAGCATTTT
D gene: TRBD1; J gene: TRBJ2-2; clone size: NA; CDR3 length: 15; V gene: TRBV7-3; CDR3 protein: CASSSSTGGSGELFF; CDR3 DNA: TGTGCCAGCAGCTCGAGCACAGGGGGCTCCGGGGAGCTGTTTTTT
D gene: TRBD1; J gene: TRBJ2-7; clone size: many; CDR3 length: 15; V gene: TRBV19; CDR3 protein: CASTPGGTGIYEQYF; CDR3 DNA: TGTGCCAGTACCCCCGGCGGGACAGGGATCTACGAGCAGTACTTC
D gene: TRBD2; J gene: TRBJ2-1; clone size: NA; CDR3 length: 18; V gene: TRBV11-1; CDR3 protein: CASSTPRLAGGLYNEQFF; CDR3 DNA: TGTGCCAGCAGCACACCGAGACTAGCGGGAGGGCTCTACAATGAGCAGTTCTTC
D gene: TRBD1; J gene: TRBJ1-1; clone size: many; CDR3 length: 15; V gene: TRBV30; CDR3 protein: CAWRGRDRGSRYTFF; CDR3 DNA: TGTGCCTGGAGGGGGAGGGACAGGGGATCCCGGTATACTTTCTTT
D gene: NA; J gene: TRBJ2-7; clone size: NA; CDR3 length: 16; V gene: TRBV3-1; CDR3 protein: CASSPGTPKKPGEQYF; CDR3 DNA: TGTGCCAGCAGCCCCGGGACTCCTAAGAAACCTGGGGAGCAGTACTTC
D gene: TRBD2; J gene: TRBJ2-7; clone size: many; CDR3 length: 15; V gene: TRBV7-9; CDR3 protein: CASSLALAGSYEQYF; CDR3 DNA: TGTGCCAGCAGCTTAGCGCTAGCGGGCTCCTACGAGCAGTACTTC
D gene: NA; J gene: TRBJ2-1; clone size: few; CDR3 length: 10; V gene: TRBV29-1; CDR3 protein: CSVGTNEQFF; CDR3 DNA: TGCAGCGTCGGGACCAATGAGCAGTTCTTC
D gene: NA; J gene: TRBJ1-4; clone size: many; CDR3 length: 13; V gene: TRBV30; CDR3 protein: CAWSRDTDEKLFF; CDR3 DNA: TGTGCCTGGAGCCGGGACACCGATGAAAAACTGTTTTTT
D gene: NA; J gene: TRBJ2-5; clone size: few; CDR3 length: 13; V gene: TRBV6-1; CDR3 protein: CASSVPYQETQYF; CDR3 DNA: TGTGCCAGCAGTGTCCCCTACCAAGAGACCCAGTACTTC
D gene: NA; J gene: TRBJ2-1; clone size: many; CDR3 length: 17; V gene: TRBV12-5; CDR3 protein: CASGPRRGSSFYNEQFF; CDR3 DNA: TGTGCTAGTGGTCCCCGGAGGGGGTCTAGCTTCTACAATGAGCAGTTCTTC